The clone carrying this T cell receptor beta chain occurred once. V lost 3 bases and J lost 9, with 15 bases in between. Germline CDR1 and CDR2: DFQATT and SNEGSKA (reference sequence). The CDR3 loop spans 13 amino acids. The sample belongs to a study of control samples from healthy donors and cancer patients. Measured with immunoSEQ multiplex PCR; TCRdb has only the in-frame clones, and not every one. This sample yields more than 50,000 clones, of which approximately 85% are seen a single time; nearly 5.5% belongs to the top ten. The chain has TRBV20-1 and TRBJ1-5; no clear D. What was sequenced was blood. The clonotype comes from a middle-aged man in good health. CDR3: CSASVGGAGPQHF. The CDR3 DNA reads TGCAGTGCTAGTGTTGGTGGAGCGGGGCCCCAGCATTTT.